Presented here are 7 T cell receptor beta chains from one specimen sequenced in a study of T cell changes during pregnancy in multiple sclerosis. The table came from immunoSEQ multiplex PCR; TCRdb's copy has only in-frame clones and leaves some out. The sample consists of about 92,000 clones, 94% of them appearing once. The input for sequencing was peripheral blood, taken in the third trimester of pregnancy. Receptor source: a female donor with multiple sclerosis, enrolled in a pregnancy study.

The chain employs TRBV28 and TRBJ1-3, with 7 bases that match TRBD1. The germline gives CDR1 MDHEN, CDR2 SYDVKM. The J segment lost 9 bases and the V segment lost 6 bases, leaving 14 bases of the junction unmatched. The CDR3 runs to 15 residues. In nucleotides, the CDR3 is TGTGCCAGCAGCTCTAGACAGGGTCCCCCGGGCACCATATATTTT. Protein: CASSSRQGPPGTIYF.

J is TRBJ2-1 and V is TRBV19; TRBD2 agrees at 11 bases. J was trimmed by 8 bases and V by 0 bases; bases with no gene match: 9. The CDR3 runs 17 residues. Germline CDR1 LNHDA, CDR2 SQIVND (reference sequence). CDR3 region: CASSIEKGGLAGDEQFF. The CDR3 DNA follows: TGTGCCAGTAGTATAGAGAAAGGAGGACTAGCGGGCGATGAGCAGTTCTTC.

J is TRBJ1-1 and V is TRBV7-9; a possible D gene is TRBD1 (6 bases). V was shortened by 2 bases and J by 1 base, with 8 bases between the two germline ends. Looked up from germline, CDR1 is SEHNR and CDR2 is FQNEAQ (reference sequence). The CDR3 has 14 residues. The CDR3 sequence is CASSLTGRNTEAFF. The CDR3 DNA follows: TGTGCCAGCAGCTTAACAGGGAGGAACACTGAAGCTTTCTTT.

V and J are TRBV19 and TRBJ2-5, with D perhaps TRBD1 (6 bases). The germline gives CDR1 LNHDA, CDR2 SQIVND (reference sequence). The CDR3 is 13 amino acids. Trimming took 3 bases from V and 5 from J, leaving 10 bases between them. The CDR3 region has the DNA TGTGCCAGTAGTATCAGGGGTCCGGAGACCCAGTACTTC. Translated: CASSIRGPETQYF.

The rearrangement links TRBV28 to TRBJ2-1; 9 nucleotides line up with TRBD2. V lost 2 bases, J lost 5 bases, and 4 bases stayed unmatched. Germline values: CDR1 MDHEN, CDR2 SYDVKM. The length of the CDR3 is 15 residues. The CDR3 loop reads CASSLGLAYDNEQFF. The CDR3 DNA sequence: TGTGCCAGCAGTTTAGGACTAGCGTATGACAATGAGCAGTTCTTC.

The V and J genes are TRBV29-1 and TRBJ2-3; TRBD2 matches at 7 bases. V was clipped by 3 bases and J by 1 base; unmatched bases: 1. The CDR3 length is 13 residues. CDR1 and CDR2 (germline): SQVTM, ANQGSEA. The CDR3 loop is CSVEAGGTDTQYF. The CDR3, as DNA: TGCAGCGTTGAGGCGGGAGGCACAGATACGCAGTATTTT.

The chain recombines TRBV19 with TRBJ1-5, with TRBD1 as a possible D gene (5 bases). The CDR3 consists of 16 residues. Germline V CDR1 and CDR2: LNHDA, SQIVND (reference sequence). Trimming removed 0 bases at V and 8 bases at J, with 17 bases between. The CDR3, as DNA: TGTGCCAGTAGTATAGATCAAGTTCGGGTAGGGGAGCCCCAGCATTTT. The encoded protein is CASSIDQVRVGEPQHF.